A single sample is the source of the 30 T cell receptor beta chains below, sequenced in a study of blood T cell repertoires in COVID-19. Method: immunoSEQ multiplex PCR; TCRdb's copy keeps in-frame clones and lacks some. The sample consists of about 250,000 clones, just under 85% of them appearing once. The sequencing sample was made of peripheral blood. These receptors were collected from a man between 50 and 59 years old with acute or convalescent COVID-19.

For the CDR3, the DNA is TGTGCCAGCAGCCACCAGACAGGGTGGCGGACAGATACGCAGTATTTT. Encoded protein: CASSHQTGWRTDTQYF. The J gene is TRBJ2-3, the V gene TRBV3-1 (or the pseudogene TRBV3-2); 7 nucleotides line up with TRBD1. Germline V gene lookup returns CDR1 LGHDT and CDR2 YNNKEL (reference sequence). The CDR3 totals 16 residues. Trimming took 3 bases from V and 3 from J; bases not matched to a gene: 9.

The J gene is TRBJ1-5, the V gene TRBV6-2 or TRBV6-3; D perhaps matches TRBD1 (5 bases). The CDR3 consists of 17 residues. The germline CDR1 and CDR2 sequences are MNHEY and SVGEGT. V lost 4 bases, J lost 3 bases, and 19 bases lay in between. CDR3: CASSSGGAGSFNQPQHF. DNA for the CDR3: TGTGCCAGCAGTTCCGGAGGGGCAGGCTCCTTCAATCAGCCCCAGCATTTT.

The genes are TRBV28 and TRBJ1-2, with 8 bases aligning to TRBD1. The CDR3 has 15 residues. V shed 5 bases, J shed 6 bases, and the junction held 11 bases outside the gene matches. Germline-derived CDR1 and CDR2 are MDHEN and SYDVKM. CDR3 nucleotide sequence: TGTGCCAGCAGTAAGCAGGGGGCGAAGAAGAATGGCTACACCTTC. It yields the protein CASSKQGAKKNGYTF.

The J gene is TRBJ1-5, the V gene TRBV2; no reliable D call. This CDR3 spans 11 amino acids. Germline CDR1 and CDR2: SNHLY and FYNNEI. V shed 6 bases and J shed 8 bases, with 8 bases lying between them. The CDR3, as DNA: TGTGCCAGCAGCTACAGTAAGCCCCAGCATTTT. It specifies CASSYSKPQHF.

This clone was seen more than once but under ten times. The rearrangement joins TRBV30 to TRBJ1-2; 8 positions agree with TRBD1. The CDR3 has 13 residues. The germline CDR1 and CDR2 sequences are GTSNPN and SVGIG (reference sequence). The V gene end was trimmed by 8 bases and the J gene end by 6 bases; junction bases not matched to a gene: 11. CDR3 coding DNA: TGTGCCCGACGAGGGCAGGGGGCCGATGGCTACACCTTC. Amino acids: CARRGQGADGYTF.

The chain has TRBV2 and TRBJ2-2, with 9 bases identical to TRBD1. Germline CDR1 is SNHLY and CDR2 is FYNNEI. Germline trimming cut 6 bases from V and 3 bases from J; bases unmatched to any gene: 2. The CDR3 sequence is 14 residues long. CDR3 nucleotide sequence: TGTGCCAGCAGGGGGACAGGGTACACCGGGGAGCTGTTTTTT. Translation: CASRGTGYTGELFF.

In its sample, this clone was seen once. The chain links TRBV5-4 to TRBJ2-1, with TRBD2 matching 8 bases. CDR1 is SGHNT, CDR2 YYREEE, per germline (reference sequence). The J segment lost 4 bases and the V segment lost 1 base, leaving 4 bases of the junction unmatched. The CDR3 is 15 amino acids. The CDR3 DNA is TGTGCCAGCAGCTTGACGGCTAGCGGGTACAATGAGCAGTTCTTC. Its protein product is CASSLTASGYNEQFF.

The chain is built from TRBV5-6 and TRBJ2-5; a weak D match, TRBD2 (6 bases). V dropped 2 bases and J dropped 1 base, with 12 bases sitting between them. CDR1 and CDR2 (germline): SGHDT, YYEEEE. The CDR3 covers 15 residues. CDR3 region: CASSFYGRLQETQYF. In DNA, the CDR3 is TGTGCCAGCAGCTTCTATGGGAGGCTCCAAGAGACCCAGTACTTC.

This chain joins TRBV7-8 and TRBJ1-2; perhaps TRBD1 as D (5 bases). Germline CDR1 is SGHVS and CDR2 is FQNEAQ. CDR3 length equals 13 residues. With 4 bases removed from V and 3 bases from J, the gap between germline ends came to 9 bases. DNA of the CDR3: TGTGCCAGCAGCTCGGACATTTACTATGGCTACACCTTC. Its protein product is CASSSDIYYGYTF.

This chain links TRBV14 with TRBJ2-1, with 12 nucleotides matching TRBD2. The germline gives CDR1 SGHDN, CDR2 FVKESK. The CDR3 is 13 residues long. V was pared by 7 bases and J by 9 bases, with 4 bases of the junction left unmatched. CDR3 coding DNA: TGTGCCAGCACCCCGGGACTAGCGGGTGAGCAGTTCTTC. Translation gives CASTPGLAGEQFF.

The chain couples TRBV18 to TRBJ2-1; 10 bases map to TRBD2. The CDR3 loop spans 16 amino acids. With 6 bases clipped from V and 2 bases from J, the junction kept 7 bases outside the gene matches. CDR1 is KGHSH and CDR2 is LQKENI in the germline V gene. DNA of the CDR3: TGTGCCAGCTCCGGACTAGCGGTTATGGCCTACAATGAGCAGTTCTTC. Protein sequence: CASSGLAVMAYNEQFF.

The rearrangement joins TRBV9 to TRBJ1-1; no definite D call. CDR3 length: 13 residues. Trimming removed 3 bases from V and 5 bases from J, with 11 bases in between. The germline V gene encodes CDR1 SGDLS and CDR2 YYNGEE. CDR3 loop: CASSDGIQTEAFF. The CDR3 coding sequence is TGTGCCAGCAGCGACGGGATTCAAACTGAAGCTTTCTTT.

CDR3 sequence reads: CASSGTSSYEQYF. For the CDR3, the DNA is TGTGCCAGTTCAGGGACTAGCAGCTACGAGCAGTACTTC. The chain joins TRBV5-4 to TRBJ2-7; TRBD2 agrees at 9 bases. J gave up 3 bases and V 8 bases, and 6 bases lay outside the gene matches. Germline V gene sequence: CDR1 SGHNT, CDR2 YYREEE (reference sequence). This CDR3 has 13 residues.

The chain has TRBV12-5 and TRBJ2-7; 11 bases match TRBD2. CDR1 is LGHNT and CDR2 is FRNRAP in the germline V gene. The V segment lost 0 bases and the J segment 5 bases; nucleotides outside the gene matches: 12. CDR3 length equals 18 residues. CDR3 region: CASGLVTSGSFMLDEQYF. The CDR3 DNA follows: TGTGCTAGTGGTTTGGTAACTAGCGGGAGCTTTATGTTGGACGAGCAGTACTTC.

The chain carries TRBV7-2 and TRBJ2-3; possible D gene TRBD2, 7 bases. The CDR3 loop spans 15 amino acids. Germline V gene sequence: CDR1 SGHTA, CDR2 FQGNSA. The V end was cut by 3 bases, the J end by 6 bases, with 16 bases between. The CDR3 nucleotides are TGTGCCAGCAGCTTTCAAGGGGGGGCCTGGGATACGCAGTATTTT. Translated, it gives CASSFQGGAWDTQYF.

J is TRBJ2-5 and V is TRBV28; tentative D call: TRBD2 (7 bases). Trimming stripped 7 bases from V and 5 bases from J, with 14 bases between. CDR3 length: 13 amino acids. CDR1 is MDHEN, CDR2 SYDVKM, per germline. Here the CDR3 reads CASIRGGWETQYF. The CDR3 bases are TGTGCCAGCATAAGGGGGGGCTGGGAGACCCAGTACTTC.

The J gene is TRBJ1-1, the V gene TRBV5-1, with TRBD1 matching over 9 bases. Germline lookup yields CDR1 SGHRS and CDR2 YFSETQ. The CDR3 has 14 residues. Losses at the gene ends were 4 bases for V and 4 bases for J; bases not matched to a gene: 5. The CDR3 loop is CASSNRDRATEAFF. The CDR3 region has the DNA TGCGCCAGCAGCAATAGGGACAGGGCCACTGAAGCTTTCTTT.

V and J are TRBV6-2 or TRBV6-3 and TRBJ2-5, with D possibly TRBD2 on 5 matching bases. Between the trimmed V and J ends, which lost 5 bases and 7 bases, there was a span of 26 bases. Germline V CDR1 and CDR2: MNHEY, SVGEGT. The CDR3 length is 17 residues. The CDR3 is CASSDLWETGLDGTQYF. CDR3 in DNA: TGTGCCAGCAGTGATCTGTGGGAGACCGGATTGGACGGGACCCAGTACTTC.

The V and J genes are TRBV7-9 and TRBJ1-1; no reliable D call. Deletions cut 1 base from V and 7 bases from J, with 10 bases between. CDR1 and CDR2 (germline): SEHNR, FQNEAQ (reference sequence). The CDR3 has 13 residues. Here the CDR3 reads CASSLVVSDEAFF. The CDR3 DNA reads as TGTGCCAGCAGCTTAGTAGTCTCTGATGAAGCTTTCTTT.

The chain couples TRBV30 to TRBJ1-2, with 8 bases aligning to TRBD1. CDR3 size: 14 residues. Germline V gives CDR1 GTSNPN, CDR2 SVGIG (reference sequence). Trimming cost V 2 bases and J 5 bases; bases outside gene matches: 7. CDR3 sequence: CAWSPPGQEYGYTF. The CDR3 nucleotides are TGTGCCTGGAGTCCCCCGGGACAGGAGTATGGCTACACCTTC.

The chain is built from TRBV7-9 and TRBJ2-7; TRBD1 matches at 9 bases. This CDR3 spans 13 amino acids. J lost 4 bases, V lost 7 bases, and 5 bases had no gene match. Per the germline V gene, CDR1 is SEHNR and CDR2 is FQNEAQ (reference sequence). The DNA for the CDR3 is TGTGCCAGCACGAGGACAGGGGAATACGAGCAGTACTTC. It specifies CASTRTGEYEQYF.

This clone showed up just a few times. V gene TRBV5-4 combines with J gene TRBJ2-2; 8 bases match TRBD2. The junction had 4 bases not matched to a gene; V was cut back by 4 bases and J by 2 bases. CDR3 length: 15 residues. Germline CDR1 is SGHNT and CDR2 is YYREEE (reference sequence). CDR3 amino acids: CASSVAGSNTGELFF. The CDR3 bases are TGTGCCAGCAGCGTAGCGGGGTCAAACACCGGGGAGCTGTTTTTT.

The chain couples TRBV11-1 to TRBJ1-1; D is ambiguous. Deletions cut 3 bases from V and 3 bases from J, with 8 bases between. The CDR3 runs to 13 residues. The germline gives CDR1 SGHAT, CDR2 FQDESV (reference sequence). CDR3 nucleotides: TGTGCCAGCAGCTTTCCAGGATACACTGAAGCTTTCTTT. The encoded protein is CASSFPGYTEAFF.

This rearrangement joins TRBV10-3 to TRBJ2-3; TRBD2 agrees at 7 bases. From germline, CDR1 is ENHRY and CDR2 SYGVKD. V shed 8 bases, J shed 1 base, and the junction held 0 bases outside the gene matches. CDR3 length equals 12 residues. The CDR3 loop reads CAIRGGTDTQYF. The CDR3 nucleotides read TGTGCCATCCGGGGGGGCACAGATACGCAGTATTTT.

The chain couples TRBV11-3 to TRBJ2-2, with TRBD2 identical over 8 bases. After removal of 4 bases from V and 7 bases from J, the junction contained 8 bases not matched to a gene. This CDR3 has 15 amino acids. CDR1 is SGHNT, CDR2 YENEEA, per germline. The CDR3 DNA reads TGTGCCAGCAGCTCGGGACTAGTGGTGGTCGGGGAGCTGTTTTTT. Translation: CASSSGLVVVGELFF. Supplemented by reference TRBV11-3 and TRBJ2-2, the full variable domain reads EAGVVQSPRYKIIEKKQPVAFWCNPISGHNTLYWYLQNLGQGPELLIRYENEEAVDDSQLPKDRFSAERLKGVDSTLKIQPAELGDSAVYLCASSSGLVVVGELFFGEGSRLTVL.

V gene TRBV3-1 (or the pseudogene TRBV3-2) combines with J gene TRBJ1-1; a weak D match, TRBD1 (6 bases). This CDR3 region has 12 residues. Germline CDR1 reads LGHDT; CDR2 reads YNNKEL (reference sequence). V lost 2 bases and J 11 bases, leaving 12 bases between the germline ends. The chain's CDR3 is CASSQLSQGAFF. Written as DNA, the CDR3 is TGTGCCAGCAGCCAACTATCCCAGGGGGCTTTCTTT.

This clone appeared a few times. V and J are TRBV3-1 (or the pseudogene TRBV3-2) and TRBJ1-1, with TRBD1 matching over 8 bases. The CDR3 has 17 amino acids. After removal of 4 bases from V and 5 bases from J, the junction contained 15 bases not matched to a gene. Germline CDR1 reads LGHDT; CDR2 reads YNNKEL (reference sequence). The CDR3 reads CASSPPRQGRRRTEAFF. DNA of the CDR3: TGTGCCAGCAGCCCGCCCCGACAGGGGAGAAGAAGGACTGAAGCTTTCTTT.

CDR3 coding DNA: TGTGCCAGCAGCTTAGCAGGCCAGGGCCAGAGCTCCTATAATTCACCCCTCCACTTT. This gives the protein CASSLAGQGQSSYNSPLHF. The V and J genes are TRBV11-2 and TRBJ1-6; D may be TRBD1 (5 bases). Germline CDR1 SGHAT, CDR2 FQNNGV. Trimming left V 1 base short and J 0 bases short, with 16 bases between. The CDR3 consists of 19 residues.

The chain links TRBV6-6 to TRBJ1-6; 8 nucleotides line up with TRBD1. CDR1 MNHNY and CDR2 SVGAGI come from the germline V gene (reference sequence). The CDR3 extends over 13 amino acids. V was pared by 6 bases and J by 10 bases, with 5 bases of the junction left unmatched. The CDR3 bases are TGTGCCAGCAGAGGACAGGGTGGGTCACCCCTCCACTTT. Translated, it gives CASRGQGGSPLHF.

V gene TRBV5-4 combines with J gene TRBJ1-1; no reliable D call. The CDR3 is made up of 13 amino acids. V lost 5 bases and J 5 bases, leaving 13 bases between the germline ends. Looked up from germline, CDR1 is SGHNT and CDR2 is YYREEE (reference sequence). CDR3 loop: CASSSPPRTEAFF. DNA of the CDR3: TGTGCCAGCAGTTCCCCCCCGCGTACTGAAGCTTTCTTT.